Detailed here is one T cell receptor (beta chain). The antigen remains undetermined. PCR was performed a second time for roughly 7 to 11 cycles using a sample-barcoded 5' primer and a J-beta primer mix. One entry per CDR3 protein results from TCRdb running MiXCR on the 5' RACE reads. The sample holds roughly 800,000 distinct CDR3 sequences, 20% to 30% seen once. The entry originates in a study of blood T cells in healthy people across ages. The CDR3 is made up of 13 amino acids. Germline V gene lookup returns CDR1 SGHAT and CDR2 FQNNGV. The V and J ends lost 5 bases and 4 bases respectively, with 9 bases between them. General study points: Among T cells, TCR beta diversity per million cells dropped roughly linearly as age rose.

These same records also appear under a second study, on T cells of mothers and their children.

The gene calls are TRBV11-2 and TRBJ2-1; D is unclear. The clonotype originates from a boy aged 5-17 years in good health. The specimen sequenced was blood. In nucleotides, the CDR3 is TGTGCCAGCAGCGCCGTTAATTACAATGAGCAGTTCTTC. Amino acids: CASSAVNYNEQFF.